Listed below are T cell receptor beta chains from one sample, sequenced in a study of blood T cell repertoires in COVID-19. Here immunoSEQ multiplex PCR was the method, and the copy in TCRdb shows in-frame clones only, minus some. The sample has 100,000 to 150,000 clones, less than 90% seen once. The sample comprised peripheral blood. The receptors come from a woman of 80 years or more with acute or convalescent COVID-19. CDR3s include the opening cysteine and the closing phenylalanine or tryptophan. A D gene is named only where the DNA matches it firmly. The listing skips clone size in some rows; elsewhere it reads once, few, many or a size class.

D	size	J	V	CDR3	DNA
TRBD2	NA	TRBJ2-7	TRBV19	CASSISSGETYEQYF	TGTGCCAGTAGTATATCGAGCGGGGAAACCTACGAGCAGTACTTC
TRBD2	NA	TRBJ2-3	TRBV7-6	CASSLASGGDYTQYF	TGTGCCAGCAGCTTAGCTAGCGGGGGGGATTATACGCAGTATTTT
TRBD1	NA	TRBJ2-3	TRBV5-1	CASSLTGQGRTSTDTQYF	TGCGCCAGCAGCTTGACGGGACAGGGAAGAACTAGCACAGATACGCAGTATTTT
NA	NA	TRBJ2-4	TRBV3-1/TRBV3-2	CASSQEELGLAKNIQYF	TGTGCCAGCAGCCAAGAGGAGTTAGGCCTAGCCAAAAACATTCAGTACTTC
NA	NA	TRBJ1-2	TRBV19	CASSTLNYGYTF	TGTGCCAGTAGTACCCTTAACTATGGCTACACCTTC
NA	few	TRBJ1-3	TRBV5-1	CASSFDRLSGNTIYF	TGCGCCAGCAGCTTTGACAGACTGTCTGGAAACACCATATATTTT
NA	few	TRBJ1-5	TRBV15	CATSREAGEAQPQHF	TGTGCCACCAGCAGAGAGGCGGGGGAAGCACAGCCCCAGCATTTT
NA	NA	TRBJ1-6	TRBV10-2	CASSDRRWGYSPLHF	TGCGCCAGCAGCGACAGGAGATGGGGGTATTCACCCCTCCACTTT
NA	NA	TRBJ1-2	TRBV28	CASSLASSNYGYTF	TGTGCCAGCAGTTTAGCGTCGAGCAACTATGGCTACACCTTC
NA	NA	TRBJ2-1	TRBV19	CASSIPGGRSYNEQFF	TGTGCCAGTAGTATCCCCGGGGGTCGCTCCTACAATGAGCAGTTCTTC
NA	many	TRBJ2-7	TRBV6-2/TRBV6-3	CASSYGGTSYEQYF	TGTGCCAGCAGTTACGGGGGGACCTCCTACGAGCAGTACTTC
TRBD1	NA	TRBJ2-1	TRBV5-1	CASRQGVDNEQFF	TGCGCCAGTAGACAGGGGGTCGACAATGAGCAGTTCTTC
NA	NA	TRBJ1-6	TRBV3-1/TRBV3-2	CASSQDTSPLHF	TGTGCCAGCAGCCAAGATACATCACCCCTCCACTTT
TRBD2	NA	TRBJ2-3	TRBV6-2/TRBV6-3	CASSYPGLAARTDTQYF	TGTGCCAGCAGTTATCCTGGACTAGCGGCGCGCACAGATACGCAGTATTTT
NA	NA	TRBJ1-1	TRBV7-8	CASRRDLNTEAFF	TGTGCCAGCCGTAGGGACTTGAACACTGAAGCTTTCTTT
NA	NA	TRBJ1-1	TRBV12-3/TRBV12-4	CASSLVGGTEAFF	TGTGCCAGCAGTTTAGTGGGGGGCACTGAAGCTTTCTTT
NA	NA	TRBJ1-3	TRBV5-8	CASSFPYAQVPSGNTIYF	TGTGCCAGCAGCTTCCCCTACGCACAGGTTCCCTCTGGAAACACCATATATTTT
TRBD1	few	TRBJ1-2	TRBV29-1	CSVAGTGFYTF	TGCAGCGTAGCCGGGACAGGCTTCTACACCTTC
NA	NA	TRBJ1-5	TRBV2	CASSEAVGGGQPQHF	TGTGCCAGCAGTGAAGCAGTAGGGGGGGGTCAGCCCCAGCATTTT
NA	NA	TRBJ2-7	TRBV7-8	CASRANGQVFYEQYF	TGTGCCAGCAGGGCAAATGGACAAGTCTTCTACGAGCAGTACTTC
TRBD2	once	TRBJ2-2	TRBV5-1	CASSLSSSGGDLTGELFF	TGCGCCAGCAGCTTGTCGTCTAGCGGGGGGGACCTCACCGGGGAGCTGTTTTTT
TRBD1	NA	TRBJ1-2	TRBV5-6	CASRRSGTGEGYTF	TGTGCCAGCAGGAGAAGTGGGACAGGGGAAGGCTACACCTTC
NA	NA	TRBJ1-1	TRBV12-3/TRBV12-4	CASSLTGSTEAFF	TGTGCCAGCAGTTTGACGGGGAGCACTGAAGCTTTCTTT
TRBD1	few	TRBJ1-2	TRBV28	CASSALQGRGYTF	TGTGCCAGCAGTGCCCTACAGGGGCGAGGCTACACCTTC
TRBD1	NA	TRBJ1-4	TRBV6-5	CASRLTGANEKLFF	TGTGCCAGCCGGCTGACAGGGGCTAATGAAAAACTGTTTTTT
NA	NA	TRBJ1-2	TRBV19	CASYTSTSYGYTF	TGTGCCAGTTATACAAGTACCAGCTATGGCTACACCTTC
NA	NA	TRBJ2-7	TRBV4-3	CASSQERTIGYEQYF	TGCGCCAGCAGCCAAGAACGGACTATAGGGTACGAGCAGTACTTC
NA	NA	TRBJ2-5	TRBV5-5	CASSLQGGQETQYF	TGTGCCAGCAGCTTACAGGGTGGCCAAGAGACCCAGTACTTC
NA	NA	TRBJ1-5	TRBV4-2	CASSQETTDSNQPQHF	TGTGCCAGCAGCCAAGAAACGACAGATAGCAATCAGCCCCAGCATTTT
NA	NA	TRBJ2-7	TRBV4-3	CASSQLPGLAYEQYF	TGCGCCAGCAGCCAACTTCCGGGACTTGCCTACGAGCAGTACTTC
TRBD2	NA	TRBJ2-1	TRBV7-9	CASSPESGGDYNEQFF	TGTGCCAGCAGCCCCGAGAGCGGGGGGGACTACAATGAGCAGTTCTTC
NA	NA	TRBJ1-2	TRBV3-1/TRBV3-2	CASSQVADTDGYTF	TGTGCCAGCAGCCAAGTGGCGGACACAGATGGCTACACCTTC
TRBD2	NA	TRBJ2-3	TRBV10-3	CAISEGTSGGFGSTDTQYF	TGTGCCATCAGTGAAGGGACTAGCGGGGGTTTCGGGTCCACAGATACGCAGTATTTT
TRBD1	once	TRBJ1-4	TRBV5-1	CASSSRQGATNEKLFF	TGCGCCAGCAGCTCCAGACAGGGGGCAACTAATGAAAAACTGTTTTTT
TRBD1	NA	TRBJ1-5	TRBV28	CASRTDRGQDQPQHF	TGTGCCAGCAGAACGGACAGGGGGCAGGATCAGCCCCAGCATTTT
NA	NA	TRBJ1-3	TRBV6-1	CASSEGTIQHTIYF	TGTGCCAGCAGTGAAGGGACTATTCAGCACACCATATATTTT
TRBD1	NA	TRBJ1-1	TRBV5-1	CASSQQGIPNTEAFF	TGCGCCAGCAGCCAACAGGGGATCCCGAACACTGAAGCTTTCTTT
NA	NA	TRBJ1-2	TRBV7-2	CASIQDSYYGYTF	TGTGCCAGCATCCAGGACAGTTACTATGGCTACACCTTC
NA	NA	TRBJ1-2	TRBV18	CASYGSAGGYTF	TGTGCCAGCTACGGGTCTGCTGGTGGCTACACCTTC
TRBD2	NA	TRBJ2-2	TRBV5-1	CASSSRVSGGALTGELFF	TGCGCCAGCAGCTCGCGTGTTAGCGGGGGGGCCCTCACCGGGGAGCTGTTTTTT
NA	NA	TRBJ1-4	TRBV4-2	CASSEVATNEKLFF	TGTGCCAGCAGTGAGGTTGCAACTAATGAAAAACTGTTTTTT
TRBD1	NA	TRBJ2-2	TRBV2	CASMGQGAFTGELFF	TGTGCCAGCATGGGACAGGGGGCTTTCACCGGGGAGCTGTTTTTT
TRBD2	NA	TRBJ2-5	TRBV6-2/TRBV6-3	CASSYSQGGETQYF	TGTGCCAGCAGTTACTCCCAGGGAGGGGAGACCCAGTACTTC
TRBD2	NA	TRBJ2-1	TRBV7-3	CASSTTSGGSNEQFF	TGTGCCAGCAGCACCACTAGCGGGGGGTCCAATGAGCAGTTCTTC
NA	NA	TRBJ2-2	TRBV20-1	CSASPRNTGELFF	TGCAGTGCGAGTCCCAGGAACACCGGGGAGCTGTTTTTT